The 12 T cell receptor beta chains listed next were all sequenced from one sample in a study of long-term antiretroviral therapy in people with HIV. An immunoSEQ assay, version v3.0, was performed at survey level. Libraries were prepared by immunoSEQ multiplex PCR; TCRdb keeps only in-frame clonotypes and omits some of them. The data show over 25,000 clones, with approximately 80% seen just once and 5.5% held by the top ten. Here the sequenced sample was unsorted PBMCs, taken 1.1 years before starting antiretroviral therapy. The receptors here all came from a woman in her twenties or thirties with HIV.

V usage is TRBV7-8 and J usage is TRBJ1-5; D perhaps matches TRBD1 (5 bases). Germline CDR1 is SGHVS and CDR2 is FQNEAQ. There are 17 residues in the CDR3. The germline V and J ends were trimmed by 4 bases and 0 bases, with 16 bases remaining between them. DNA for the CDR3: TGTGCCAGCAGCTCAGGGTCGACACCTTCTAGCAATCAGCCCCAGCATTTT. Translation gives CASSSGSTPSSNQPQHF.

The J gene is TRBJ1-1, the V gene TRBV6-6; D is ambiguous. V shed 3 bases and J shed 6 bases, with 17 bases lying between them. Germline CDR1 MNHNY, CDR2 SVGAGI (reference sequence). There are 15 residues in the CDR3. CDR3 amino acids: CASSYSAGNRAEAFF. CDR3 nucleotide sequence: TGTGCCAGCAGTTATTCCGCGGGGAACCGTGCTGAAGCTTTCTTT.

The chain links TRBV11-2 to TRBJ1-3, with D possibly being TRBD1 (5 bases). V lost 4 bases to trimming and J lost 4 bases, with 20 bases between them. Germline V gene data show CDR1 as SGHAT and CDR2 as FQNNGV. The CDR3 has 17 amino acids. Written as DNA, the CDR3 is TGTGCCAGCAGCTCCGACGCCAGGGCGTCGTCCGGAAACACCATATATTTT. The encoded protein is CASSSDARASSGNTIYF.

The CDR3 DNA sequence: TGTGCCAGCACCCCAGATGGCTCTGGAAACACCATATATTTT. Its protein is CASTPDGSGNTIYF. This rearrangement joins TRBV6-5 to TRBJ1-3; D remains unclear. The CDR3 has 14 amino acids. The germline CDR1 and CDR2 sequences are MNHEY and SVGAGI. The V and J ends lost 7 bases and 0 bases respectively, with 10 bases between them.

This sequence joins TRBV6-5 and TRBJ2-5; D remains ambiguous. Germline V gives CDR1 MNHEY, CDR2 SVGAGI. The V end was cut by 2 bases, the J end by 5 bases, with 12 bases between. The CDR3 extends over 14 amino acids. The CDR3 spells CASSYDRASETQYF. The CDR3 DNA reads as TGTGCCAGCAGTTACGATCGGGCTTCGGAGACCCAGTACTTC.

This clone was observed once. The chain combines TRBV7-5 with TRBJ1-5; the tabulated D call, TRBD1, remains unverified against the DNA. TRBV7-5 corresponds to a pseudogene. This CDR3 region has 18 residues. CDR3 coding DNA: TGTGCCAGAAGCTCACTACCGGAGCGGACAGCCGCAGGACAGCCCCAGCATTTT. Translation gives CARSSLPERTAAGQPQHF.

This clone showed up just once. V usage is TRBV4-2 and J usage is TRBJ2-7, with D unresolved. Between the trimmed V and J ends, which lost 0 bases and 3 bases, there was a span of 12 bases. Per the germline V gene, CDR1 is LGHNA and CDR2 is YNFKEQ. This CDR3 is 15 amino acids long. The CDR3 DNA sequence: TGTGCCAGCAGCCAAGATAAGGACGGATACTACGAGCAGTACGTC. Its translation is CASSQDKDGYYEQYV.

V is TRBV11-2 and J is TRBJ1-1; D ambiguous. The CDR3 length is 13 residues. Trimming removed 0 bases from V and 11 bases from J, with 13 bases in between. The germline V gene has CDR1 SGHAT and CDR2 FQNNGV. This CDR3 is CASSLDGGRGAFF. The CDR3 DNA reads TGTGCCAGCAGCTTAGATGGCGGCCGAGGGGCTTTCTTT.

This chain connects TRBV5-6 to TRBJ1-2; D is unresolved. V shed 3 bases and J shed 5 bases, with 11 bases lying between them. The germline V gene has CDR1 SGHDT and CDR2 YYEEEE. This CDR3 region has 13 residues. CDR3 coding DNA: TGTGCCAGCAGCTCCCCATTGGATTATGGCTACACCTTC. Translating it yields CASSSPLDYGYTF.

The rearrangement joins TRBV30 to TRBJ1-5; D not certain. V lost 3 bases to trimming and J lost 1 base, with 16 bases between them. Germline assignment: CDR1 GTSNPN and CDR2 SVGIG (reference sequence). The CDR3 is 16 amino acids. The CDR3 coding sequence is TGTGCCTGGAGCTCCCCAGGCCCCGGGAGCAATCAGCCCCAGCATTTT. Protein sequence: CAWSSPGPGSNQPQHF.

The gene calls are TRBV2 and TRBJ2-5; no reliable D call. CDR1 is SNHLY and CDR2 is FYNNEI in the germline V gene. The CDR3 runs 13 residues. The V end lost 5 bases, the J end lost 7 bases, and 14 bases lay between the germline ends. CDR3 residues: CASSWADRGTQYF. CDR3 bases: TGTGCCAGCAGTTGGGCCGACCGAGGGACCCAGTACTTC.

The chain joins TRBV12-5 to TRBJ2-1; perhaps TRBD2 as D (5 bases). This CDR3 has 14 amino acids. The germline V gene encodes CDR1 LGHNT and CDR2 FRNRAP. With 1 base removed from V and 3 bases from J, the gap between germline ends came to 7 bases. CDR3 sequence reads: CASGLASNYNEQFF. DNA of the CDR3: TGTGCTAGTGGTTTGGCTAGCAACTACAATGAGCAGTTCTTC.